This T cell receptor beta chain derives from a study of OX40 agonist ivuxolimab in advanced cancers. In the study overall: From 23 to 79 years was the age range, with a mean of roughly 64 years, and nearly 85% were male. Partial responses were recorded for three patients, including one with hepatocellular carcinoma and two with cutaneous melanoma. Points from the study as a whole: With doses of 0.1-3.0 mg/kg, partial responders showed among the lowest clonal expansion. Both blood CD4+ and CD8+ T cells showed clonal growth by week 6 at 0.1 to 3.0 mg/kg.

This table comes from immunoSEQ multiplex PCR, and its TCRdb copy is limited to in-frame clones, with some not included. The data contain 60,000 to 95,000 clones, 70% to 90% of them singletons. This clone was seen ten or more times. Its antigen remains unidentified. Germline CDR1 MDHEN, CDR2 SYDVKM. CDR3 length equals 11 residues. Trimming removed 3 bases at V and 5 bases at J, with 4 bases between. The sequencing here drew on CD4+ or CD8+ T cells sorted from blood, taken in a trial of the OX40 agonist ivuxolimab. The chain recombines TRBV28 with TRBJ1-1; no definite D call. The clonotype was recovered from an adult with an advanced solid tumor such as melanoma, head and neck, liver or kidney cancer. As DNA, the CDR3 is TGTGCCAGCAGTTTCAATACTGAAGCTTTCTTT. Amino acids: CASSFNTEAFF.